Listed here are 4 T cell receptor beta chains from one sample, sequenced in a study of T cell changes during pregnancy in multiple sclerosis. Produced via immunoSEQ multiplex PCR; TCRdb's table is partial and in-frame only. Among approximately 46,000 clones listed, around 90% were seen once. The sample here was peripheral blood, taken after pregnancy. All receptors derive from a female donor in good health, enrolled as a control in a pregnancy study.

DNA for the CDR3: TGTGCCAGCAGTGACGAGGGGGGGGCCCATACGCAGTATTTT. Its protein is CASSDEGGAHTQYF. The rearrangement uses TRBV6-4 and TRBJ2-3; D is perhaps TRBD2 (7 bases). The V gene lost 2 bases and the J gene lost 7 bases, with 13 bases spanning the gap. The CDR3 is made up of 14 amino acids. Germline V CDR1 and CDR2: MRHNA, SNTAGT.

This chain joins TRBV27 and TRBJ2-3; a weak D match, TRBD2 (5 bases). The CDR3 is 14 amino acids. Trimming pared 2 bases from V and 3 bases from J, leaving 9 bases between. Per germline, CDR1 MNHEY and CDR2 SMNVEV (reference sequence). The CDR3 is CASSLIGDTDTQYF. CDR3 nucleotide sequence: TGTGCCAGCAGTTTAATCGGGGATACAGATACGCAGTATTTT.

V and J are TRBV5-8 and TRBJ1-3; 7 bases map to TRBD1. V was pared by 4 bases and J by 0 bases, with 10 bases of the junction left unmatched. The CDR3 contains 17 residues. Germline CDR1 reads SGHTS; CDR2 reads YDEGEE. Here the CDR3 reads CASSHSDRRFSGNTIYF. For the CDR3, the DNA is TGTGCCAGCAGCCACTCGGACAGGCGCTTCTCTGGAAACACCATATATTTT.

The chain links TRBV6-1 to TRBJ2-5; 9 bases agree with TRBD2. Germline V lookup: CDR1 MNHNS, CDR2 SASEGT. This CDR3 is built from 18 residues. V lost 3 bases and J lost 2; bases outside the gene matches: 13. CDR3 protein: CASSDLLGLAGKQETQYF. The CDR3 DNA reads as TGTGCCAGCAGTGACCTTCTGGGGCTAGCGGGAAAACAAGAGACCCAGTACTTC.